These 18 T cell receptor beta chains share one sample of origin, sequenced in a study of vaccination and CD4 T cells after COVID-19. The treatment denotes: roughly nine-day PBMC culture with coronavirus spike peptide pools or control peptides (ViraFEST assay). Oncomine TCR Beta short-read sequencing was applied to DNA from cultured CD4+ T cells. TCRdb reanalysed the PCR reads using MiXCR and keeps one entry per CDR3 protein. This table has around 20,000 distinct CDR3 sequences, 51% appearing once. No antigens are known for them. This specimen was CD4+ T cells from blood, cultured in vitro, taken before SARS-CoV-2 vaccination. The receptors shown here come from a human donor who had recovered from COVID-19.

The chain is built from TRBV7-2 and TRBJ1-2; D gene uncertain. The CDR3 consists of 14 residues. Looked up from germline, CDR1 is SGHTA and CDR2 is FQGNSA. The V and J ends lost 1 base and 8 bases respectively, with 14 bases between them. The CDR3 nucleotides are TGTGCCAGCAGCTTAGGACCTACGACATCCGGCTACACCTTC. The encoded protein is CASSLGPTTSGYTF.

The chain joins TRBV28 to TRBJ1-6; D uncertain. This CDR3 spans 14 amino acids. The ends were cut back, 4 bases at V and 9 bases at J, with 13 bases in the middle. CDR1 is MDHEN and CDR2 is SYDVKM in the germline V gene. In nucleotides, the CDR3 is TGTGCCAGCAGTTCTGATTCATGGACTTCACCCCTCCACTTT. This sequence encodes CASSSDSWTSPLHF.

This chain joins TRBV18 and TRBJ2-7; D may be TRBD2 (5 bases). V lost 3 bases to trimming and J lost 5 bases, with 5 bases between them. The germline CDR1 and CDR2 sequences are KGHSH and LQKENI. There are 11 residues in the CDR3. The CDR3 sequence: CASSPGDEQYF. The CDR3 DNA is TGTGCCAGCTCACCCGGGGACGAGCAGTACTTC. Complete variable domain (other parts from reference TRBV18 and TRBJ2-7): NAGVMQNPRHLVRRRGQEARLRCSPMKGHSHVYWYRQLPEEGLKFMVYLQKENIIDESGMPKERFSAEFPKEGPSILRIQQVVRGDSAAYFCASSPGDEQYFGPGTRLTVT.

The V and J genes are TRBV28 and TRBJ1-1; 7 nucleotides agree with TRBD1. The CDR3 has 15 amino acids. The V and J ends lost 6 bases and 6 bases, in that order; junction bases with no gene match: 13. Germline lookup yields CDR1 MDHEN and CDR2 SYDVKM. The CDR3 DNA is TGTGCCAGCAGCCCCGGAGGAGGGGGCATCGCTGAAGCTTTCTTT. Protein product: CASSPGGGGIAEAFF.

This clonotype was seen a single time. CDR3 nucleotides: TGTGCCAGCAGCTTTCCGAGGGGGCTGGGGGGACTAGCGGGAGATTTCAATGAGCAGTTCTTC. It is translated as CASSFPRGLGGLAGDFNEQFF. The chain carries TRBV11-2 and TRBJ2-1; 14 positions agree with TRBD2. CDR1 SGHAT and CDR2 FQNNGV come from the germline V gene. The CDR3 consists of 21 residues. V lost 3 bases to trimming and J lost 6 bases; unmatched junction nucleotides: 19.

The DNA of the CDR3 is TGTGCCAGCAGCCTCCTGGCGGGATCGAACACCGGGGAGCTGTTTTTT. This encodes CASSLLAGSNTGELFF. The V call is TRBV14, the J call TRBJ2-2, with D maybe TRBD2 (6 bases). The CDR3 runs to 16 residues. CDR1 and CDR2 (germline): SGHDN, FVKESK. V shed 4 bases and J shed 0 bases, with 12 bases lying between them. Full variable domain (missing parts from reference TRBV14 and TRBJ2-2): EAGVTQFPSHSVIEKGQTVTLRCDPISGHDNLYWYRRVMGKEIKFLLHFVKESKQDESGMPNNRFLAERTGGTYSTLKVQPAELEDSGVYFCASSLLAGSNTGELFFGEGSRLTVL.

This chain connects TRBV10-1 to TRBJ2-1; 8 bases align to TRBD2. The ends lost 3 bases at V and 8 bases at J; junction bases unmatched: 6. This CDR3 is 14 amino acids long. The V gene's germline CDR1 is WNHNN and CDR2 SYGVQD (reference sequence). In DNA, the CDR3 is TGCGCCAGCAGTGATAGCGGGACAATCTATGAGCAGTTCTTC. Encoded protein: CASSDSGTIYEQFF.

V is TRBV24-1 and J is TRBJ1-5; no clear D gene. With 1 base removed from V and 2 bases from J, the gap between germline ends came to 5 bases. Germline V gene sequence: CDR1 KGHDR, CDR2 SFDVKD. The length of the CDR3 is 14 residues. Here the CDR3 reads CATSDFSGNQPQHF. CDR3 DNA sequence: TGTGCCACCAGTGATTTTAGCGGCAATCAGCCCCAGCATTTT.

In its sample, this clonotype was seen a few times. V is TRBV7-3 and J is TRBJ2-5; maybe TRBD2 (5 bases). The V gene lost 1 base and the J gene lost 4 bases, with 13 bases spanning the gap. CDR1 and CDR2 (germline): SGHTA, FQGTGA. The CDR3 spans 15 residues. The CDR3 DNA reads TGTGCCAGCAGCTTAAGTGGGATCGGGGTAGAGACCCAGTACTTC. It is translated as CASSLSGIGVETQYF.

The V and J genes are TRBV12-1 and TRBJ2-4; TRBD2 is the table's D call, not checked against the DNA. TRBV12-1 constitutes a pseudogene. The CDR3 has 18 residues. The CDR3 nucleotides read TGTGCCAGCAGCACCGGACTAGCGGGAGTTCTTGCCAAAAACATTCAGTACTTC. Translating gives CASSTGLAGVLAKNIQYF.

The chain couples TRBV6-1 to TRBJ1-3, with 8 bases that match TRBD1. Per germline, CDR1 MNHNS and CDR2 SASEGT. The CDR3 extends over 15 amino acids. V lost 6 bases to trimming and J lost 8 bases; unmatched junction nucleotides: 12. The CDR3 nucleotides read TGTGCCAGCAGACCAGGGGGCGCGGGGTCTCACACCATATATTTT. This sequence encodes CASRPGGAGSHTIYF.

For the CDR3, the DNA is TGTGCCAGCAGTGACAGGAAAGAGACCCAGTACTTC. It translates to CASSDRKETQYF. The chain is built from TRBV27 and TRBJ2-5; D is perhaps TRBD1 (6 bases). The CDR3 is 12 amino acids. The V and J ends lost 5 bases and 3 bases respectively, with 7 bases between them. Per the germline V gene, CDR1 is MNHEY and CDR2 is SMNVEV (reference sequence).

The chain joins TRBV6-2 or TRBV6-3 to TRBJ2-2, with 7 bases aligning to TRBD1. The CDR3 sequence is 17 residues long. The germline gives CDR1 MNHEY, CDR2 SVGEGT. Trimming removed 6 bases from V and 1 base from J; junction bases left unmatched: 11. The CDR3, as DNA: TGTGCCAGCAGAACCCGAATCAGGACAGGGAACACCGGGGAGCTGTTTTTT. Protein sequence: CASRTRIRTGNTGELFF.

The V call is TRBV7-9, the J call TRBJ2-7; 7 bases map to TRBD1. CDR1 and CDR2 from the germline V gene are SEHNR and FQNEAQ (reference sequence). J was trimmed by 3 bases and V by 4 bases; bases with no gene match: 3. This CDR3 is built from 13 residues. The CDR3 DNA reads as TGTGCCAGCAGCTCAAACAGGGGCTACGAGCAGTACTTC. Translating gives CASSSNRGYEQYF.

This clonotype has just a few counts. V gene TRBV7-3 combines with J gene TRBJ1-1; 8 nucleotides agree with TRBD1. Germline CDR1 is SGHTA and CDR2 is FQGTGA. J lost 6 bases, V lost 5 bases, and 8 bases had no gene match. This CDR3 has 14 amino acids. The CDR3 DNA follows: TGTGCCAGCAGCGCAACAGGGGGATCCCCTGAAGCTTTCTTT. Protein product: CASSATGGSPEAFF. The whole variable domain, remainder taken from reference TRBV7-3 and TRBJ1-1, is GAGVSQTPSNKVTEKGKYVELRCDPISGHTALYWYRQSLGQGPEFLIYFQGTGAADDSGLPNDRFFAVRPEGSVSTLKIQRTERGDSAVYLCASSATGGSPEAFFGQGTRLTVV.

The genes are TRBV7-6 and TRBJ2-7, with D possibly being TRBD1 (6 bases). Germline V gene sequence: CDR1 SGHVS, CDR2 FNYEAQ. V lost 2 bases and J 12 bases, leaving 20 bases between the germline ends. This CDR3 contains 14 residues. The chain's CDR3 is CASSLLNRAETRYF. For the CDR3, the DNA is TGTGCCAGCAGCTTATTAAACAGGGCGGAGACCCGGTACTTC.

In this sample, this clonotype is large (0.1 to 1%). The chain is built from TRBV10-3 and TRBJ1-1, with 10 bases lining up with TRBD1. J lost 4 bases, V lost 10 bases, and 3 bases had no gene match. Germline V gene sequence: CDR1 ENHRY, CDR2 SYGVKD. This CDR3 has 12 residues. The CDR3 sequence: CATGQGLTEAFF. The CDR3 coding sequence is TGTGCCACGGGACAGGGGCTCACTGAAGCTTTCTTT.

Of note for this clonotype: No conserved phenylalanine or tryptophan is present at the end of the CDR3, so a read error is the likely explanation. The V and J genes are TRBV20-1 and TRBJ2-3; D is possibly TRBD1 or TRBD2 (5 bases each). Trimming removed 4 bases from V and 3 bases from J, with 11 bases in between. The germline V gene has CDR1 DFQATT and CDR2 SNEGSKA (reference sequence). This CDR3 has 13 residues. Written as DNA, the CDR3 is TGCAGTGCTACCGGGACCACAACAGATACGCAGTATCTT. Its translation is CSATGTTTDTQYL.